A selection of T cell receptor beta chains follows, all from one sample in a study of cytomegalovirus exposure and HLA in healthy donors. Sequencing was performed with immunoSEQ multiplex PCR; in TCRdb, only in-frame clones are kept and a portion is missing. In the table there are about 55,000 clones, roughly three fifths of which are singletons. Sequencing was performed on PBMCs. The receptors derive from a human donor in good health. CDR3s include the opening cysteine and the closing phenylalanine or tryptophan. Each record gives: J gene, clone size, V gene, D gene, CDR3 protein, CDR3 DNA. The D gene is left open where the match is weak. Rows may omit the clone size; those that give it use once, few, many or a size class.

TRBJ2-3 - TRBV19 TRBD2 CASSPPELGGSITDTQYF TGTGCCAGTAGTCCGCCGGAGTTGGGGGGGTCGATAACAGATACGCAGTATTTT
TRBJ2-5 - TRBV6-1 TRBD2 CASSERRLAGAQETQYF TGTGCCAGCAGTGAACGAAGACTAGCGGGGGCCCAAGAGACCCAGTACTTC
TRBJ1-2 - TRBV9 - CASSVDPQYGYTF TGTGCCAGCAGTGTAGACCCACAGTACGGCTACACCTTC
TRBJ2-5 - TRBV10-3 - CAISSGPGTQYF TGTGCCATCAGTAGCGGTCCAGGGACCCAGTACTTC
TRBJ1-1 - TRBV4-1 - CASSPVLTEFTEAFF TGCGCCAGCAGCCCCGTCCTGACAGAGTTCACTGAAGCTTTCTTT
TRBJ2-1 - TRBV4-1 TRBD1 CASSQGGQGQFYNEQFF TGCGCCAGCAGCCAGGGGGGACAGGGACAATTCTACAATGAGCAGTTCTTC
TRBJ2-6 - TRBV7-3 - CASSLIRGSGANVLTF TGTGCCAGCAGCTTAATAAGGGGCTCTGGGGCCAACGTCCTGACTTTC
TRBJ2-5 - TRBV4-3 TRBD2 CASSQDAGGGASETQYF TGCGCCAGCAGCCAAGATGCCGGCGGGGGGGCGTCGGAGACCCAGTACTTC
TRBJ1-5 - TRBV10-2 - CASSDGGRVQPQHF TGCGCCAGCAGTGATGGAGGGCGAGTTCAGCCCCAGCATTTT
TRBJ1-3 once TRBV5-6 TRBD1 CASSLLPGGAGNTIYF TGTGCCAGCAGCTTGCTTCCAGGGGGTGCTGGAAACACCATATATTTT
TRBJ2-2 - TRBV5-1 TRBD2 CASSLGLAGTNTGELFF TGCGCCAGCAGCTTGGGACTAGCGGGGACCAACACCGGGGAGCTGTTTTTT
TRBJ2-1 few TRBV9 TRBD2 CASTQGTSGGSYNEQFF TGTGCCAGCACCCAAGGGACTAGCGGGGGATCCTACAATGAGCAGTTCTTC
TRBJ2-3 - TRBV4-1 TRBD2 CASSQASGGGTDTQYF TGCGCCAGCAGCCAAGCGAGCGGGGGGGGTACAGATACGCAGTATTTT
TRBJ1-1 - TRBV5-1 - CASARGGVDTEAFF TGCGCCAGTGCCCGGGGGGGAGTAGACACTGAAGCTTTCTTT
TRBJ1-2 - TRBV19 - CASNPDSYYGYTF TGTGCCAGTAACCCGGACAGCTACTATGGCTACACCTTC
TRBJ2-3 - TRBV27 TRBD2 CASSPTSGGAADTQYF TGTGCCAGCAGTCCCACTAGCGGGGGGGCCGCAGATACGCAGTATTTT
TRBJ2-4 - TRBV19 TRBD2 CASSITSGLNIQYF TGTGCCAGTAGTATTACTAGCGGGTTAAACATTCAGTACTTC
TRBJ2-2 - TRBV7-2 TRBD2 CASSLAGGPGELFF TGTGCCAGCAGCTTGGCGGGGGGGCCCGGGGAGCTGTTTTTT
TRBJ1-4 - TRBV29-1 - CSVQGSNEKLFF TGCAGCGTACAGGGCTCGAATGAAAAACTGTTTTTT
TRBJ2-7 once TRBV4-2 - CASSQDIPRGNEQYF TGTGCCAGCAGCCAAGATATCCCCCGCGGAAACGAGCAGTACTTC
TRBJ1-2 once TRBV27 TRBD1 CASSPTGSTGYTF TGTGCCAGCAGTCCGACAGGGAGTACTGGCTACACCTTC
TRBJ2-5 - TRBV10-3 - CAISESIGAGETQYF TGTGCCATCAGTGAGTCGATAGGGGCGGGGGAGACCCAGTACTTC
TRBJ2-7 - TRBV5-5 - CASSLASGSGGYEQYF TGTGCCAGCAGCTTGGCCTCTGGGTCTGGAGGGTACGAGCAGTACTTC
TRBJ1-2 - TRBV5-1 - CASSFEAVTAGYTF TGCGCCAGCAGCTTCGAGGCCGTCACCGCGGGCTACACCTTC
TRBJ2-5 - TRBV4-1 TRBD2 CASSQEALGAGGTSQTQYF TGCGCCAGCAGCCAAGAGGCGTTGGGAGCGGGGGGCACCAGTCAGACCCAGTACTTC
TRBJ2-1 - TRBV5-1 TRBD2 CASSSPGLAGYNEQFF TGCGCCAGCAGCTCCCCGGGACTAGCGGGGTACAATGAGCAGTTCTTC
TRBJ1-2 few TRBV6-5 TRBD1 CASSGRQGVAYGYTF TGTGCCAGCAGTGGGCGACAGGGGGTCGCCTATGGCTACACCTTC
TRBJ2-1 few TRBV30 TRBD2 CAWQRKTSGGDNEQFF TGTGCCTGGCAGCGTAAGACTAGCGGGGGGGACAATGAGCAGTTCTTC
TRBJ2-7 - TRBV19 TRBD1 CASKGTGAYEQYF TGTGCCAGTAAGGGGACAGGGGCCTACGAGCAGTACTTC
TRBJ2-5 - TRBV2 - CASRESGVQETQYF TGTGCCAGCAGAGAGTCGGGAGTCCAAGAGACCCAGTACTTC
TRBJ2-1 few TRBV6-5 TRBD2 CASSRASGGNEQFF TGTGCCAGCAGCCGGGCTAGCGGGGGGAATGAGCAGTTCTTC
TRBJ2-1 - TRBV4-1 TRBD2 CASSPGTTYYNEQFF TGCGCCAGCAGTCCCGGGACTACCTACTACAATGAGCAGTTCTTC
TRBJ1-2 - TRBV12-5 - CASGLWFAGDSGYTF TGTGCTAGTGGTTTGTGGTTCGCGGGGGATAGTGGCTACACCTTC
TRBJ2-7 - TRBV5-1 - CASSLLPGEQYF TGCGCCAGCAGCCTTCTCCCGGGCGAGCAGTACTTC
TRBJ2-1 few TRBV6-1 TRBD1 CASRSGTVPSDEQFF TGTGCCAGCAGATCCGGGACAGTCCCCAGTGATGAGCAGTTCTTC
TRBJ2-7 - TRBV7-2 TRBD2 CASSFEAGGREQYF TGTGCCAGCAGTTTCGAAGCGGGGGGGCGCGAGCAGTACTTC
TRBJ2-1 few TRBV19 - CASSRVPKGSYNEQFF TGTGCCAGTAGCAGGGTTCCCAAGGGATCCTACAATGAGCAGTTCTTC
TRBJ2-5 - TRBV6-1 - CASSSRGTQYF TGTGCCAGCAGTTCCCGCGGGACCCAGTACTTC
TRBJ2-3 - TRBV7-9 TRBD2 CASSSRLATGVGTQYF TGTGCCAGCAGCTCCCGACTAGCGACCGGTGTGGGTACGCAGTATTTT
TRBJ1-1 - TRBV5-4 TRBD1 CASRVGQGNTEAFF TGTGCCAGCAGGGTGGGACAGGGGAACACTGAAGCTTTCTTT
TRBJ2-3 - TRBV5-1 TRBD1 CASSVGTAFSTDTQYF TGCGCCAGCAGCGTAGGGACAGCCTTTAGCACAGATACGCAGTATTTT
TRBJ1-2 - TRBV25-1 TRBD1 CASSEYRGDGYTF TGTGCCAGCAGTGAATACAGGGGGGATGGCTACACCTTC
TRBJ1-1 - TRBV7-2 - CASSLQGMGPEAFF TGTGCCAGCAGCTTACAAGGGATGGGGCCTGAAGCTTTCTTT
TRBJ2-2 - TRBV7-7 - CASSLGTRVGELFF TGTGCTAGCAGCTTAGGGACAAGGGTCGGGGAGCTGTTTTTT
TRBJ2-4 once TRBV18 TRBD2 CASSLPLAGGNIQYF TGTGCCAGCTCCCTACCCCTAGCGGGGGGGAACATTCAGTACTTC
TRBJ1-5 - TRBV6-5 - CASARTRSSNQPQHF TGTGCCAGCGCAAGAACACGATCAAGCAATCAGCCCCAGCATTTT
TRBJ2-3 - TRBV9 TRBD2 CASSPAGVFSVTDTQYF TGTGCCAGCAGTCCGGCGGGGGTTTTTTCCGTCACAGATACGCAGTATTTT
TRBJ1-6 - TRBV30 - CAWNRDTSPLHF TGTGCCTGGAACCGGGACACTTCACCCCTCCACTTT
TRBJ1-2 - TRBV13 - CASSLRTDSSSYTF TGTGCCAGCAGCTTACGGACAGACTCCTCCAGCTACACCTTC
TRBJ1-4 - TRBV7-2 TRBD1 CASSGQNYEKLFF TGTGCCAGCTCGGGACAGAACTATGAAAAACTGTTTTTT
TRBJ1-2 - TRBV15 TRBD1 CATSTPPGQGADYGYTF TGTGCCACCAGCACCCCCCCCGGACAGGGGGCGGACTATGGCTACACCTTC
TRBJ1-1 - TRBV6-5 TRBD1 CASTRQGPNTEAFF TGTGCCAGCACTCGACAGGGGCCGAACACTGAAGCTTTCTTT
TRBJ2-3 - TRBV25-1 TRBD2 CASSEYGTSGASTDTQYF TGTGCCAGCAGTGAATATGGGACTAGCGGGGCGAGCACAGATACGCAGTATTTT